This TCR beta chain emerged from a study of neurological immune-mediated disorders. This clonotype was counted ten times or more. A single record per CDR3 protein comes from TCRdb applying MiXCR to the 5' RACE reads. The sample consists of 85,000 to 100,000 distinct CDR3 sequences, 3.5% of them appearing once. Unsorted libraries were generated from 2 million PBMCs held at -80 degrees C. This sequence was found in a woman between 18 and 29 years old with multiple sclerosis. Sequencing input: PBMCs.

The CDR3 nucleotides read TGTGCCATCAGTGAGTCAAGGGACAGCACCGGGGAGCTGTTTTTT. Translated: CAISESRDSTGELFF. This chain uses TRBV10-3 with TRBJ2-2; the match to TRBD1 covers 7 bases. From germline, CDR1 is ENHRY and CDR2 SYGVKD. V trimming: 0 bases; J trimming: 4 bases; junction bases outside the gene matches: 2. The CDR3 is 15 amino acids.